This note documents a single T cell receptor (beta chain) sequence. Its antigen is not identified. This entry belongs to a study of T cell repertoires in cytomegalovirus infection. About the research overall: CMV epitopes that were recently identified and HLA-C-restricted were used alongside well-studied HLA-B-restricted ones. Shared public TCR beta signatures pointed to both CMV infection and a matching HLA type.

The study's findings and limits: There were HLA-C-restricted CMV-specific TCR beta clonotypes dominating the ex vivo response.

CDR1 and CDR2 from the germline V gene are ENHRY and SYGVKD. The CDR3 spans 14 residues. After removal of 11 bases from V and 3 bases from J, the junction contained 11 bases not matched to a gene. A single record per CDR3 protein comes from TCRdb applying MiXCR to the reads. This table holds approximately 990,000 distinct CDR3 sequences, around 29% found once. This sequence originates from a human donor in good health (CMV status not recorded). Some clones in this sample may be carry-over from other donors' samples. The J gene is TRBJ1-1, the V gene TRBV10-3; 8 nucleotides agree with TRBD1. Material: cultured CD8+ T cells from PBMCs, obtained from culture after CMV antigen stimulation. CDR3 nucleotides: TGTGCCGTCATTCAGGGGGCGCGGGACACTGAAGCTTTCTTT. Translation: CAVIQGARDTEAFF.